This TCR beta chain was captured by sequencing in a study of blood T cell repertoires in COVID-19. Study in general: The United States, Italy and Spain provided the acute and convalescent COVID-19 samples.

Sequenced by immunoSEQ multiplex PCR; TCRdb stores in-frame clones only, minus some. The sample has about 180,000 clones; about 80% are singletons. Participants, 18 to 89 years old, spanned about 26 US areas. Clinical histories supplied by participants themselves formed the basis of cohort assignment. Losses at the gene ends were 7 bases for V and 7 bases for J; bases not matched to a gene: 13. This CDR3 contains 15 residues. CDR1 is SNHLY and CDR2 is FYNNEI in the germline V gene. The chain joins TRBV2 to TRBJ2-1; 7 nucleotides agree with TRBD2. The clonotype was recovered from a man in his fifties or sixties who had been exposed to COVID-19. Sequenced material: PBMCs or T cells enriched from blood (not recorded which). The CDR3 sequence is CASINGRDQINEQFF. The DNA for the CDR3 is TGTGCCAGCATTAATGGGAGGGACCAAATAAATGAGCAGTTCTTC. The variable domain in full, with the rest retrieved from reference TRBV2 and TRBJ2-1, is EPEVTQTPSHQVTQMGQEVILRCVPISNHLYFYWYRQILGQKVEFLVSFYNNEISEKSEIFDDQFSVERPDGSNFTLKIRSTKLEDSAMYFCASINGRDQINEQFFGPGTRLTVL.